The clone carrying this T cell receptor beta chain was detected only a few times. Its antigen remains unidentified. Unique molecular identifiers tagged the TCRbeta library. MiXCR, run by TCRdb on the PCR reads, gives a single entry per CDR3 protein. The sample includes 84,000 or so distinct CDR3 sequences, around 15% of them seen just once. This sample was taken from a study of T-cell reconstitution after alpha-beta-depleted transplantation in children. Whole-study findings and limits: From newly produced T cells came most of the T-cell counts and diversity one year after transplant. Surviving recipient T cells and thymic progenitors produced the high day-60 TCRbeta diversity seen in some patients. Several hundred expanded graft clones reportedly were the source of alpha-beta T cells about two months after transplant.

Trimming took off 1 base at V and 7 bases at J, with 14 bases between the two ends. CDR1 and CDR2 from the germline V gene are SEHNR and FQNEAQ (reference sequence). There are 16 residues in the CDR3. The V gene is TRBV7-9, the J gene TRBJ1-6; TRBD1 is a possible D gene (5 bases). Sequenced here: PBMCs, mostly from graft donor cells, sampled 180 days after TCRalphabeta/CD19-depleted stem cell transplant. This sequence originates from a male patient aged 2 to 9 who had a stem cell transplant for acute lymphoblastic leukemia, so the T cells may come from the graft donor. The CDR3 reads CASSLGVGSGNSPLHF. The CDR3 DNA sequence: TGTGCCAGCAGCTTAGGAGTTGGGTCAGGGAATTCACCCCTCCACTTT.